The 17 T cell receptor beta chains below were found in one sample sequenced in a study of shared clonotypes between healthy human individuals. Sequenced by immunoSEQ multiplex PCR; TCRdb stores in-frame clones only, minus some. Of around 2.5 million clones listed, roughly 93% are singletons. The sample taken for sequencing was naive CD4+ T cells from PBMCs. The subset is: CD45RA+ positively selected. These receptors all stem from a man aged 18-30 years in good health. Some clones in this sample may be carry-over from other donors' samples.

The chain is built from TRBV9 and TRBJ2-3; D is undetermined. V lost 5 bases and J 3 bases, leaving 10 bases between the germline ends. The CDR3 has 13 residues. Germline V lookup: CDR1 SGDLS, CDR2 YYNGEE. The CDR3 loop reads CASSPGPTDTQYF. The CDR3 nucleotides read TGTGCCAGCAGTCCTGGACCGACAGATACGCAGTATTTT.

The CDR3 here is CASSYDTQGGGYTF. DNA for the CDR3: TGTGCCAGCAGCTATGATACACAGGGAGGGGGCTACACCTTC. This sequence joins TRBV7-9 and TRBJ1-2; TRBD1 might be the D (6 bases). Germline CDR1 and CDR2: SEHNR and FQNEAQ (reference sequence). Trimming removed 4 bases from V and 8 bases from J, with 17 bases in between. CDR3 size: 14 residues.

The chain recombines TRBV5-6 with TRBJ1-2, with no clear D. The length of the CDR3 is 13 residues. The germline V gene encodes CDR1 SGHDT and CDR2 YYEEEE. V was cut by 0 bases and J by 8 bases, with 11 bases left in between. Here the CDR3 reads CASSLGRRNGYTF. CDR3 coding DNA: TGTGCCAGCAGCTTGGGCAGGCGCAACGGCTACACCTTC.

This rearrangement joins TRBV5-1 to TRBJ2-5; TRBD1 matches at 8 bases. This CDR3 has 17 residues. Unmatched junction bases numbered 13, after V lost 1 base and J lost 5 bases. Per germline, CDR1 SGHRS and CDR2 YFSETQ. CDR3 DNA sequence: TGCGCCAGCAGCTTGCGGATAGGTGCAGGGGGCGGCGAGACCCAGTACTTC. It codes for CASSLRIGAGGGETQYF.

In DNA form, the CDR3 reads TGTGCCAGCAGCTTAGCAGCGGGGATCTACAATGAGCAGTTCTTC. Residues: CASSLAAGIYNEQFF. The rearrangement links TRBV7-2 to TRBJ2-1; the match to TRBD2 covers 7 bases. Trimming took 0 bases from V and 3 from J; bases not matched to a gene: 2. This CDR3 has 15 amino acids. Germline V gene data show CDR1 as SGHTA and CDR2 as FQGNSA.

The CDR3 here is CASSPSTSGRAYTDTQYF. CDR3 sequence (DNA): TGCGCCAGCAGCCCATCGACTAGCGGGAGGGCTTACACAGATACGCAGTATTTT. The chain has TRBV5-1 and TRBJ2-3, with TRBD2 matching over 14 bases. Germline V gene lookup returns CDR1 SGHRS and CDR2 YFSETQ. The V gene end was trimmed by 4 bases and the J gene end by 2 bases; junction bases not matched to a gene: 9. CDR3 length equals 18 residues.

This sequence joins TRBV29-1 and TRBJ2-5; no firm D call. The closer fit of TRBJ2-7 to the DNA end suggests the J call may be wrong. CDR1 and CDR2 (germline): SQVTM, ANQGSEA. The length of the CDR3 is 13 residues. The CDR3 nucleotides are TGCAGCGTTGAATATTATGGATCCTACGAGCAGTACTTC. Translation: CSVEYYGSYEQYF.

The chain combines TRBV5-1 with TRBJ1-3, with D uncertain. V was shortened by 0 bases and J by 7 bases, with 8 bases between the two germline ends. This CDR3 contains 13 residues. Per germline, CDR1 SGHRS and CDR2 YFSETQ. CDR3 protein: CASSLDEGNTIYF. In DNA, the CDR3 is TGCGCCAGCAGCTTGGATGAGGGCAACACCATATATTTT.

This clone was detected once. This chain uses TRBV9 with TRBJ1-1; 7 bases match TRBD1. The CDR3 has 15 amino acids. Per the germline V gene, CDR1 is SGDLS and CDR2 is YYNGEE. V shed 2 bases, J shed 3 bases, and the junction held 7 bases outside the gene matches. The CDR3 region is CASSVAGGIYTEAFF. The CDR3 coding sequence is TGTGCCAGCAGCGTGGCAGGGGGGATCTACACTGAAGCTTTCTTT.

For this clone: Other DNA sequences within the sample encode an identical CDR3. CDR3 amino acids: CASSFFSSGNTIYF. CDR3 DNA: TGTGCCAGCAGTTTTTTTTCCTCTGGAAACACCATATATTTT. The chain links TRBV28 to TRBJ1-3, with D hard to call. There are 14 residues in the CDR3. The V end lost 3 bases, the J end lost 0 bases, and 6 bases lay between the germline ends. Germline CDR1 MDHEN, CDR2 SYDVKM.

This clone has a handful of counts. CDR3 bases: TGCAGCGTTGGGAGGGGACAGGGGGACACTGAAGCTTTCTTT. It yields the protein CSVGRGQGDTEAFF. V gene TRBV29-1 combines with J gene TRBJ1-1; 11 bases map to TRBD1. CDR1 and CDR2 from the germline V gene are SQVTM and ANQGSEA. The V gene end was trimmed by 4 bases and the J gene end by 3 bases; junction bases not matched to a gene: 4. CDR3 size: 14 residues.

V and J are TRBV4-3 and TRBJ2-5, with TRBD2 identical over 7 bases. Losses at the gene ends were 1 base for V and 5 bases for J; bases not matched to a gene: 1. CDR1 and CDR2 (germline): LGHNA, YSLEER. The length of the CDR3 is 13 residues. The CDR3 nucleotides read TGCGCCAGCAGCCAAGTACTAGCGGAGACCCAGTACTTC. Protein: CASSQVLAETQYF.

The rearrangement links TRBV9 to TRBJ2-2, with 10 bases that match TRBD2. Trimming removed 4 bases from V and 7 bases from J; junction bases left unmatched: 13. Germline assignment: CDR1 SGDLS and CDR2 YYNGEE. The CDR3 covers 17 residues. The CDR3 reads CASSRAGTSVRGGELFF. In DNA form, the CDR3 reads TGTGCCAGCAGCCGAGCCGGGACTAGCGTCCGAGGCGGGGAGCTGTTTTTT.

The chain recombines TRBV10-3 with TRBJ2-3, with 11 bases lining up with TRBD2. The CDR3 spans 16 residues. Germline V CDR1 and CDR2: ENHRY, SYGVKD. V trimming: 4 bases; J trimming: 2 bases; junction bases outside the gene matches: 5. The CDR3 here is CAISGLSGRDTDTQYF. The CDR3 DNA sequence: TGTGCCATCAGTGGACTTAGCGGGAGGGACACAGATACGCAGTATTTT.

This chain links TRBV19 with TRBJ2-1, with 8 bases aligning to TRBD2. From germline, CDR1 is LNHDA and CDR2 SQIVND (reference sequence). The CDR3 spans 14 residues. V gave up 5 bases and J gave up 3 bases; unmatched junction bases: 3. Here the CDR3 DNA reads TGTGCCAGTAGTGGGCGGGAGGTCTACAATGAGCAGTTCTTC. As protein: CASSGREVYNEQFF.

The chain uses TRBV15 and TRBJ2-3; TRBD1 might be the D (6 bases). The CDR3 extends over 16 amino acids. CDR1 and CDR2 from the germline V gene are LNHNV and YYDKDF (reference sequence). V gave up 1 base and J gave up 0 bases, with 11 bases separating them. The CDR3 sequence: CATSRGTDSSTDTQYF. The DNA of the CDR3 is TGTGCCACCAGCAGAGGGACAGACTCTAGCACAGATACGCAGTATTTT.

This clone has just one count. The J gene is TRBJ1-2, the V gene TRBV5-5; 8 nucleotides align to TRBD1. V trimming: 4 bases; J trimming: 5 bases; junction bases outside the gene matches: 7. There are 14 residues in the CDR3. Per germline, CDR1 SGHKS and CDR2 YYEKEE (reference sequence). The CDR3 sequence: CASSIQDRVYGYTF. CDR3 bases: TGTGCCAGCAGCATCCAGGACAGGGTGTATGGCTACACCTTC.